This T cell receptor beta chain was captured by sequencing in a study of blood T cell repertoires in COVID-19. Across the study: Samples came from the United States, Italy and Spain, spanning acute and convalescent COVID-19. T cells, B-cell-depleted T cells, or PBMCs supplied cDNA or gDNA.

Per the original data handling: Quantification of nucleated cells was approximated via reference gene primer amplification. Here immunoSEQ multiplex PCR was the method, and the copy in TCRdb shows in-frame clones only, minus some. The DNA was the basis for D and trimming; V, J and clone size are from that table. The data contain some 250,000 clones, approximately 86% of them singletons. Deletions cut 4 bases from V and 5 bases from J, with 9 bases between. The CDR3 loop spans 12 amino acids. V usage is TRBV5-3 and J usage is TRBJ1-2; D unresolved. TRBV5-3 is an open reading frame, and its role is uncertain. The clonotype comes from a woman aged 25 to 39 who had recovered from COVID-19. The sequenced sample consisted of peripheral blood. CDR3 sequence (DNA): TGTGCCAGAAGCCATGGCGGTTATGGCTACACCTTC. Protein sequence: CARSHGGYGYTF.